This TCR beta chain stems from a study of early T cells in non-severe SARS-CoV-2 infection. Study-level information: Chains from this unsorted whole-blood bulk RNA could not be paired.

This clonotype was seen many times. The antigen remains undetermined. Per the germline V gene, CDR1 is DFQATT and CDR2 is SNEGSKA (reference sequence). Losses at the gene ends were 5 bases for V and 4 bases for J; bases not matched to a gene: 9. The CDR3 totals 15 residues. Study-level points and caveats: A preference for anti-spike CD8 responses marked VDJdb matching, which missed private and CD4 specificities.

Tagging with unique molecular identifiers was applied to individual cDNA molecules. TCRdb re-derived calls from the 5' RACE reads in MiXCR, one entry per CDR3 protein. This sample has roughly 45,000 distinct CDR3 sequences, with roughly 12% found just once. The genes are TRBV20-1 and TRBJ2-3, with 10 bases matching TRBD1. The TCR comes from an adult who was a healthcare worker with PCR-confirmed SARS-CoV-2 infection or an uninfected control (not recorded which). Sequencing was carried out using whole blood. DNA for the CDR3: TGCAGTGCTCCAAGGACAGGGGGAGTCCCAGATACGCAGTATTTT. Protein product: CSAPRTGGVPDTQYF.